This TCR beta chain was recovered during a study of shared clonotypes between healthy human individuals. Overall study results and limits: The researchers took only blood, and tissue repertoires probably look different.

Method: immunoSEQ multiplex PCR; TCRdb's copy keeps in-frame clones and lacks some. The sample has around 690,000 clones; 90% are singletons. The germline V gene has CDR1 MNHNY and CDR2 SVGAGI (reference sequence). Trimming left V 3 bases short and J 5 bases short, with 10 bases between. The CDR3 is 13 amino acids. A remark on this clone: No antigen is known for it.

The origin of this receptor is a man between 18 and 35 years old in good health. Some clones in this sample may be carry-over from other donors' samples. Sequencing input: memory CD8+ T cells from PBMCs. Sample subset: CD45RO+ cells pooled with CCR7-negative TemRA cells. J is TRBJ1-1 and V is TRBV6-6; D not certain. The chain's CDR3 is CASSYNGETEAFF. The CDR3 nucleotides read TGTGCCAGCAGTTATAATGGAGAAACTGAAGCTTTCTTT.